Listed here are 8 T cell receptor beta chains from one sample, sequenced in a study of T cells expressing NK-cell markers. One entry per CDR3 protein, without DNA, is what TCRdb gives after re-calling the 5' RACE reads. This sample contains under 200,000 distinct CDR3 sequences. Sequenced input: blood T cells: a sorted CD56 or NKG2C T cell subset, CD4+ or CD8+ T cells, or bulk PBMC T cells (not recorded which). The receptor set was obtained from a woman between 18 and 70 years old in good health.

The chain carries TRBV12-3 or TRBV12-4 and TRBJ1-1. The CDR3 extends over 11 amino acids. The CDR3 loop reads CASSLFEEAFF.

The chain links TRBV20-1 to TRBJ1-1. This CDR3 has 11 residues. CDR1 DFQATT and CDR2 SNEGSKA come from the germline V gene (reference sequence). CDR3 sequence: CSATKEVQAFF.

The chain is built from TRBV5-1 and TRBJ1-1; the TCRdb D gene call, TRBD1, has no DNA to confirm it. Per germline, CDR1 SGHRS and CDR2 YFSETQ. The CDR3 extends over 15 amino acids. The CDR3 sequence: CASSSHRAMNTEAFF.

This chain joins TRBV12-3 or TRBV12-4 and TRBJ2-1; the D gene TCRdb calls, TRBD2, cannot be checked with no DNA. The CDR3 runs 16 residues. CDR3: CATRLGGGSRNNEQFF.

V is TRBV20-1 and J is TRBJ1-2; checking the TCRdb D call of TRBD1 is not possible without DNA. Germline V gene lookup returns CDR1 DFQATT and CDR2 SNEGSKA (reference sequence). This CDR3 comprises 11 residues. The CDR3 sequence is CSAGTVYGYTF.

V and J are TRBV2 and TRBJ2-7; TCRdb lists TRBD1, though no DNA is available to test this call. Germline lookup yields CDR1 SNHLY and CDR2 FYNNEI. The CDR3 length is 14 residues. CDR3 sequence: CASSETGTQHEQYF.

The chain employs TRBV12-3 or TRBV12-4 and TRBJ2-1; TCRdb reports TRBD1, a call that lacks DNA to check it against. The CDR3 length is 16 residues. The CDR3 loop is CASSPTGAWAYNEQFF.

The chain joins TRBV12-3 or TRBV12-4 to TRBJ2-1; TCRdb indicates TRBD1, and absent DNA this call remains unverified. The CDR3 extends over 13 amino acids. CDR3 loop: CASSWDRGIEQFF.